The rows below give T cell receptor beta chains drawn from one sample of a study of T cell repertoires in cytomegalovirus infection. No antigen has been assigned to these receptors. TCRdb redid the calling of the reads with MiXCR, one entry per CDR3 protein. The table includes hundreds of thousands of distinct CDR3 sequences, roughly a third detected once. The sample consisted of cultured PBMCs, taken from culture after CMV antigen stimulation. The source is a human donor in good health (CMV status not recorded). Some clones in this sample may be carry-over from other donors' samples. CDR3s leave out the opening cysteine and the closing phenylalanine or tryptophan. Each record gives: V gene, J gene, clone size, CDR3 protein. Rows give clone size only sometimes, using once, few, many, or a class for an expanded clone.

TRBV4-3	TRBJ2-7	.	ASSQGFGRAGGLSYEQY
TRBV12-3/TRBV12-4	TRBJ1-4	few	ASSFYQATNEKLF
TRBV7-2	TRBJ2-5	few	ASSRQTSGQETQY
TRBV6-2/TRBV6-3	TRBJ2-2	.	ASTPESYTGELF
TRBV19	TRBJ2-2	few	ASSTQQGAAGELF
TRBV19	TRBJ2-5	.	ASSTGGLHQETQY
TRBV12-3/TRBV12-4	TRBJ2-7	.	ASTNPGRGSYEQY
TRBV9	TRBJ1-2	.	ASSVMGQGSGYT
TRBV28	TRBJ1-4	.	ASSSAGTAAFNEKLF
TRBV20-1	TRBJ2-3	.	SARTGGAGTDTQY
TRBV10-3	TRBJ2-3	.	AISESLADGTQY
TRBV6-8	TRBJ1-2	.	ASSYSLSLNYGYT
TRBV7-8	TRBJ2-2	many	ASSLVGLAGNTGELF
TRBV11-2	TRBJ2-1	few	ASSSSAVAGNEQF
TRBV6-5	TRBJ2-3	.	ASSSTGESTDTQY
TRBV4-1	TRBJ1-5	.	ASRDLLRGSNQPQH
TRBV10-3	TRBJ1-6	few	AIRKGPYNSPLH
TRBV7-9	TRBJ2-1	.	ASSFGLDSYNEQF
TRBV7-2	TRBJ1-5	.	ASSLGTGLDNQPQH
TRBV7-6	TRBJ2-5	many	ASSPTSGGRPETQY
TRBV7-9	TRBJ2-1	.	ASSSTSGNDGSSYNEQF
TRBV19	TRBJ2-2	few	ASSIDRLNTGELF
TRBV12-3/TRBV12-4	TRBJ1-5	.	ASTTDSSNQPQH
TRBV2	TRBJ1-4	few	ASSADRTVGKLF
TRBV7-8	TRBJ1-2	.	ASSLRRDPANYGYT
TRBV7-2	TRBJ1-1	few	ASSRSEQGNEAF
TRBV24-1	TRBJ2-3	.	ATSESPSTDTQY
TRBV12-3/TRBV12-4	TRBJ1-5	.	ASRRASGSSQH
TRBV6-1	TRBJ2-4	.	ASSDAGLVGNIQY
TRBV4-1	TRBJ1-2	.	ASSRGDREANYGYT
TRBV6-2/TRBV6-3	TRBJ1-1	.	ASSNRGGMNTEAF
TRBV27	TRBJ2-5	many	ASSLSGRVGETQY
TRBV7-2	TRBJ1-1	few	ASTRQIMNTEAF
TRBV11-1	TRBJ1-1	many	ASSLRQGENTEAF
TRBV12-3/TRBV12-4	TRBJ2-1	.	ASSLPPRPRNEQF
TRBV19	TRBJ1-2	many	AAGTGVGGYT
TRBV5-4	TRBJ2-3	.	ASSARDTQY
TRBV5-5	TRBJ2-3	.	ASSLRMTGTSGKTVDTQY
TRBV28	TRBJ2-3	.	ASSFLSGSTDTQY
TRBV4-2	TRBJ2-7	.	ASSPGGVAYEQY
TRBV9	TRBJ1-1	few	ASSVDAGQLNTEAF
TRBV5-8	TRBJ1-5	.	ASSLTAFSNQPQH
TRBV28	TRBJ1-4	.	ASSYGQGARRNEKLF
TRBV13	TRBJ1-2	.	ASTLPGRYGYT
TRBV6-2/TRBV6-3	TRBJ2-3	few	ASSLPSRTSGRADTQY